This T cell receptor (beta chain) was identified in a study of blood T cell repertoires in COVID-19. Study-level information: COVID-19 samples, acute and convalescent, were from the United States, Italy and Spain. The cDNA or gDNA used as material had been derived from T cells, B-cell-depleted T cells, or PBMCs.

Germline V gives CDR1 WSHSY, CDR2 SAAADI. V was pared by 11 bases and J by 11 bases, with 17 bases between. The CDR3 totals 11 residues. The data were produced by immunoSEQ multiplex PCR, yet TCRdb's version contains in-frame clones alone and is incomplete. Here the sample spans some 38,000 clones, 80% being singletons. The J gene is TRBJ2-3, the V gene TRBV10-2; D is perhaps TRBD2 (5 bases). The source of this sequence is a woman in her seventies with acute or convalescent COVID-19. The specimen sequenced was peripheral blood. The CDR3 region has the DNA TGCGCCGCCCAAGGAACTACTAGGCAGTATTTT. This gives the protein CAAQGTTRQYF.